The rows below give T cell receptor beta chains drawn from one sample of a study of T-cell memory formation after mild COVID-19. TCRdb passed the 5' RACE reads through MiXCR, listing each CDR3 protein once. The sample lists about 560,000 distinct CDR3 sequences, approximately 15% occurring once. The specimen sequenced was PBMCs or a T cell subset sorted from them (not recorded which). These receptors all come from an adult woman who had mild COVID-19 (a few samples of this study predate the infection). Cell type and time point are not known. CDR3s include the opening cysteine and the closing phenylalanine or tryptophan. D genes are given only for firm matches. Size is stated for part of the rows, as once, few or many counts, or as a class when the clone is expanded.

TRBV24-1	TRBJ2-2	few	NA	TGTGCCACCAGTGACACGAACACCGGGGAGCTGTTTTTT	CATSDTNTGELFF
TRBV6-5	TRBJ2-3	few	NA	TGTGCCAGCAGTTACCTGCGGGATGGCCGGGATACGCAGTATTTT	CASSYLRDGRDTQYF
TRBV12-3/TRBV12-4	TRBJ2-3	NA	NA	TGTGCCACAGCAGCGTTCTTCGGCACAGATACGCAGTATTTT	CATAAFFGTDTQYF
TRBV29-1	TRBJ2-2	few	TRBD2	TGCAGCGTTGAGTTGCTACTAGCGGGAAATCCCGGGGAGCTGTTTTTT	CSVELLLAGNPGELFF
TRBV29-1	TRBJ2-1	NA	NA	TGCAGCGTTGAGGAGGGGCCCTACAATGAGCAGTTCTTC	CSVEEGPYNEQFF
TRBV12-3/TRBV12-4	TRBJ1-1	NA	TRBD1	TGTGCCAGCAGTACGGACAGGGGGGTCACTGAAGCTTTCTTT	CASSTDRGVTEAFF
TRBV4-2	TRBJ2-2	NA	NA	TGTGCCAGCAGCCAAGAGTATACTAGCAGCTTCGGGGAGCTGTTTTTT	CASSQEYTSSFGELFF
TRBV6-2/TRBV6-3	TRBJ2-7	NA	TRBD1	TGTGCCAGCAGTTTTCATCCCGGGACAGGGTATTTCGAGCAGTACTTC	CASSFHPGTGYFEQYF
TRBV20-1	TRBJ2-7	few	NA	TGCAGTGCTAGAGATCGGGCTGGACAGAGCTACGAGCAGTACTTC	CSARDRAGQSYEQYF
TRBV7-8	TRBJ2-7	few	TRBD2	TGTGCCAGCAGCCCAGAAGAGTTAGCGGGAGGTAGCTACGAGCAGTACTTC	CASSPEELAGGSYEQYF
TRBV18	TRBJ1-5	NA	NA	TGTGCCAGCTCACCATGGGGTAGCAATCAGCCCCAGCATTTT	CASSPWGSNQPQHF
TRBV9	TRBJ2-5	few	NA	TGTGCCAGCAGCCCGCAGCAGTTGCCCCTTCAAGAGACCCAGTACTTC	CASSPQQLPLQETQYF
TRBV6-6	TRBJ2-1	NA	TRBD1	TGTGCCAGCAGTTACGGAGGACAGGTCTTCAATGAGCAGTTCTTC	CASSYGGQVFNEQFF
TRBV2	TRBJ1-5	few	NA	TGTGCCAGCGGCAGGGGAGGGAATACCGCCCAGCATTTT	CASGRGGNTAQHF
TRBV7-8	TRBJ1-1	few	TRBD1	TGTGCCAGCAGCTCCCTACCAGGGGGCAGGGTCACTGAAGCTTTCTTT	CASSSLPGGRVTEAFF
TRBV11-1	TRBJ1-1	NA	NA	TGTGCCAGCAGGTCGCAGGGGAGGACGAACACTGAAGCTTTCTTT	CASRSQGRTNTEAFF
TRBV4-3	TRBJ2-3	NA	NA	TGCGCCAGCAGCCAAGATTCAAGAAGGGGGGGCACAGATACGCAGTATTTT	CASSQDSRRGGTDTQYF
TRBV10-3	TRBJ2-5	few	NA	TGTGCCATCACCCACGAACCGAAAGAGACCCAGTACTTC	CAITHEPKETQYF
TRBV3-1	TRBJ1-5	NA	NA	TGTGCCAGCAGCCGCCTAAGAGATCAGCCCCAGCATTTT	CASSRLRDQPQHF
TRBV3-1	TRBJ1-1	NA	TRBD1	TGTGCCAGCAGCCAAGGGACAGGGCACACTGAAGCTTTCTTT	CASSQGTGHTEAFF
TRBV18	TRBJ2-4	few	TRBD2	TGTGCCAGCTCACAAGTGACTAGCGGGAGAGTCATTCAGTACTTC	CASSQVTSGRVIQYF
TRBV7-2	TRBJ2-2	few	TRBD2	TGTGCCAGCAGCTTAATCTCAGCGGGGGGGAACACCGGGGAGCTGTTTTTT	CASSLISAGGNTGELFF
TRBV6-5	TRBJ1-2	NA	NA	TGTGCCAGCAGCCCCGGAAGCGTTTGGCCCTATGGCTACACCTTC	CASSPGSVWPYGYTF
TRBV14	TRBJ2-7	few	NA	TGTGCCAGCAGCCAAGTAGACGATAGAGACAGCTACGAGCAGTACTTC	CASSQVDDRDSYEQYF
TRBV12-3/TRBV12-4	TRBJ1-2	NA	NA	TGTGCCAGCAGCACAGCCTATGGCTACACCTTC	CASSTAYGYTF
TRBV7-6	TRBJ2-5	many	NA	TGTGCCAGCAGCCCGAATGGGGGCGACCAAGAGACCCAGTACTTC	CASSPNGGDQETQYF
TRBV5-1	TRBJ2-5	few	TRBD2	TGCGCCAGCAGCCGGACTAGCGGGGGGTTAGAGACCCAGTACTTC	CASSRTSGGLETQYF
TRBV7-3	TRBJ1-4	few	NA	TGTGCCAGCCCCCCCAGGGATGAAAAACTGTTTTTT	CASPPRDEKLFF
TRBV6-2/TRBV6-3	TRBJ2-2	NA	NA	TGTGCCAGCAGTTCCCCATGGAACACCGGGGAGCTGTTTTTT	CASSSPWNTGELFF
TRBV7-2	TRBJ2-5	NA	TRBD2	TGTGCCAGCCGGGGTAGCGGGCTAGAGACCCAGTACTTC	CASRGSGLETQYF
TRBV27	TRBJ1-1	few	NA	TGTGCCAGCAGTTCACCAAGAGGGAGGGGAAACACTGAAGCTTTCTTT	CASSSPRGRGNTEAFF
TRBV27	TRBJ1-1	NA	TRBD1	TGTGCCAGCATTGGGGATACAGGGGTAATGAACACTGAAGCTTTCTTT	CASIGDTGVMNTEAFF
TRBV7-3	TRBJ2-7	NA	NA	TGTGCCAGCAGCTTATCGGGGGAGACCGAGCAGTACTTC	CASSLSGETEQYF
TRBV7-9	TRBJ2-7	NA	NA	TGTGCCAGCAGCTTAGCGTCAGGGGCGGGTTACGAGCAGTACTTC	CASSLASGAGYEQYF
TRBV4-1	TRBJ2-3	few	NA	TGCGCCAGCAGCCAAGATGGGGGATACACAGATACGCAGTATTTT	CASSQDGGYTDTQYF
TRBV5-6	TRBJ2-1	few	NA	TGTGCCAGCAGCCAGACAGGTGGAGAGCAGTTCTTC	CASSQTGGEQFF
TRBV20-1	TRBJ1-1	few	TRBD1	TGCAGTGCACCCCGGGACAGTCCCTTTGAAGCTTTCTTT	CSAPRDSPFEAFF
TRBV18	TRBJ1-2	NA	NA	TGTGCCAGCTCACCGGGGGGGTACCCAGGGGCCGCCTATGGCTACACCTTC	CASSPGGYPGAAYGYTF
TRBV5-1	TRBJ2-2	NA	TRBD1	TGCGCCAGCAGCTTGTTGGGACAGACGAACACCGGGGAGCTGTTTTTT	CASSLLGQTNTGELFF
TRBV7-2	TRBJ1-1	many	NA	TGTGCCAGCAGCCCACGGGGACACCGCAACACTGAAGCTTTCTTT	CASSPRGHRNTEAFF
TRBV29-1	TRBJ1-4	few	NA	TGCAGCGTAGCTACAGGGAGGGGAGATGAAAAACTGTTTTTT	CSVATGRGDEKLFF
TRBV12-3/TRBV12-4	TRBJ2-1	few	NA	TGTGCCAGCAGTTTACGCAGGGGCTCGGATGAGCAGTTCTTC	CASSLRRGSDEQFF
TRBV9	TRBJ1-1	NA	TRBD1	TGTGCCAGCAGCCCAAGGTCACAGGGGGTGGACACTGAAGCTTTCTTT	CASSPRSQGVDTEAFF
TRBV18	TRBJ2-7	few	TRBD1	TGTGCCAGCTCAGCAGGAACCGGGACAGGGTTTAAGTACGAGCAGTACTTC	CASSAGTGTGFKYEQYF
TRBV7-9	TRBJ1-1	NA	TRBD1	TGTGCCAGCAGCTTAGGCCCCCCGAGGACAGGGAAGAACACTGAAGCTTTCTTT	CASSLGPPRTGKNTEAFF
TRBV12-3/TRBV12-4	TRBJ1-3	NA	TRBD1	TGTGCCAGCAATTTTAAACAGGGGGCACCTGGAAACACCATATATTTT	CASNFKQGAPGNTIYF
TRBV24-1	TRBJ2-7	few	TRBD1	TGTGCCACCAGTGAGTACGACAGGGGCGAGCAGTACTTC	CATSEYDRGEQYF
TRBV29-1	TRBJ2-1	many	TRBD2	TGCAGCGTTACACTCGGGACTACCTACAATGAGCAGTTCTTC	CSVTLGTTYNEQFF
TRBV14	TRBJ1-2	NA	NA	TGTGCCAGGACGCGCGTAGGGCCAGCCTATGGCTACACCTTC	CARTRVGPAYGYTF
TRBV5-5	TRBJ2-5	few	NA	TGTGCCAGCAGCTCACCGTTCGGGGAGACCCAGTACTTC	CASSSPFGETQYF
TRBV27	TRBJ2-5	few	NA	TGTGCCAGCAGTTCCCGGAAGGGAAAAGCCCAAGAGACCCAGTACTTC	CASSSRKGKAQETQYF
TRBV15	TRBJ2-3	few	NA	TGTGCCACCAGCAATGGGGGTATTACGCAGTATTTT	CATSNGGITQYF
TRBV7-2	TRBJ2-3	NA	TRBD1	TGTGCCAGCAGCCCAGGTGGGCCAGGGGGTTATACGCAGTATTTT	CASSPGGPGGYTQYF
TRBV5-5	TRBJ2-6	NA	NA	TGTGCATGTGCGGCGGGGTTTTCCCCTGGGGCCAACGTCCTGACTTTC	CACAAGFSPGANVLTF
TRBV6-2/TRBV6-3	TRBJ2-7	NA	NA	TGTGCCAGCAGCCACTACAAGCTAGGCTCTACCTACGAGCAGTACTTC	CASSHYKLGSTYEQYF
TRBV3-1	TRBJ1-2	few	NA	TGTGCCAGCAGCCAAGTCGGGGGGAGTTATGGCTACACCTTC	CASSQVGGSYGYTF
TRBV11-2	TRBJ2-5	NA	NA	TGTGCCAGCAGTCGCAGGGAGTGGGAGACCCAGTACTTC	CASSRREWETQYF